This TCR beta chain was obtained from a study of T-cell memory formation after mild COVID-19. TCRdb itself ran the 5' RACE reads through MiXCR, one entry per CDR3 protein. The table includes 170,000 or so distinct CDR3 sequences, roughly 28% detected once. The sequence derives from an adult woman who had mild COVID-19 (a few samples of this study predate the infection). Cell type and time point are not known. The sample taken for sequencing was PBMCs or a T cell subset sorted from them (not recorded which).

The CDR3 spells CASSSLQGAGELFF. The CDR3 region has the DNA TGTGCCAGCAGCTCACTCCAGGGGGCCGGGGAGCTGTTTTTT. V and J are TRBV11-2 and TRBJ2-2; 7 nucleotides line up with TRBD1. This CDR3 region has 14 residues. Germline trimming cut 4 bases from V and 6 bases from J; bases unmatched to any gene: 5. The germline CDR1 and CDR2 sequences are SGHAT and FQNNGV. The variable domain in full, completed from reference TRBV11-2 and TRBJ2-2, reads EAGVAQSPRYKIIEKRQSVAFWCNPISGHATLYWYQQILGQGPKLLIQFQNNGVVDDSQLPKDRFSAERLKGVDSTLKIQPAKLEDSAVYLCASSSLQGAGELFFGEGSRLTVL.